This TCR beta chain originates from a study of CD8+ T cells in alopecia areata. Overall study results and limits: Throughout tofacitinib, many expanded lesional clones continued to persist in scalp and blood. Tofacitinib produced a significant decrease in scalp clonality and in expanded CD8+ clones among the top 100.

Following RNA extraction, reverse transcription yielded cDNA that acted as the sequencing template. Here immunoSEQ multiplex PCR was the method, and the copy in TCRdb shows in-frame clones only, minus some. The table shows roughly 110,000 clones, with 84% occurring only once. Specified treatment: oral pan-JAK inhibitor, 5-10 mg twice daily. PBMCs yielded sorted CD4+ and CD8+ T cells. Regarding this clone: The target antigen is unknown.

Material: CD8+ T cells sorted from blood, obtained at week 24, from a patient treated with tofacitinib. The receptor comes from a human donor with alopecia areata.

CDR3 sequence: CASSLTEANTEAFF. Written as DNA, the CDR3 is TGTGCCAGCAGCCTGACAGAGGCGAACACTGAAGCTTTCTTT. The chain joins TRBV5-4 to TRBJ1-1; the D gene is possibly TRBD1 (5 bases). The CDR3 has 14 residues. Germline V gene lookup returns CDR1 SGHNT and CDR2 YYREEE (reference sequence). Trimming left V 4 bases short and J 1 base short, with 11 bases between.